A selection of T cell receptor beta chains follows, all from one sample in a study of shared clonotypes between healthy human individuals. Method: immunoSEQ multiplex PCR; TCRdb's copy keeps in-frame clones and lacks some. The sample records more than 1.2 million clones, around 98.5% being singletons. Sequenced input: naive CD4+ T cells sorted from blood. These receptors all stem from a man aged 25 to 45 in good health. Both conserved end residues are part of each CDR3. The D gene is left open where the match is weak. Size is stated for part of the rows, as once, few or many counts, or as a class when the clone is expanded.

>TRBJ2-3|TRBV5-1|TRBD1|.
TGCGCCAGCAGCGCGGGACAGGGGATACCAGATACGCAGTATTTT
CASSAGQGIPDTQYF
>TRBJ2-5|TRBV10-3|TRBD2|.
TGTGCCATCAGTATCCTACTAGCGGGACAAGAGACCCAGTACTTC
CAISILLAGQETQYF
>TRBJ1-3|TRBV9|.|.
TGTGCCAGCAGTTACAGGGCCTCTGGAAACACCATATATTTT
CASSYRASGNTIYF
>TRBJ2-5|TRBV11-2|TRBD2|.
TGTGCCAGCAGCTTAGATGGAGTAGCGGGAGTAGAGACCCAGTACTTC
CASSLDGVAGVETQYF
>TRBJ2-3|TRBV9|TRBD1|once
TGTGCCAGCAGCCTCGGACAGGGTCAGTCTTATACGCAGTATTTT
CASSLGQGQSYTQYF
>TRBJ2-7|TRBV5-6|.|.
TGTGCCAGCAGCTTTAGGACAGCCTACGACTACGAGCAGTACTTC
CASSFRTAYDYEQYF
>TRBJ2-7|TRBV13|.|.
TGTGCCAGCACCCGGGCCCTTCAGGGACCTGTTGAGCAGTACTTC
CASTRALQGPVEQYF
>TRBJ2-1|TRBV7-2|.|.
TGTGCCAGCGGGACCGACACTAGTTCCTATCCCTACAATGAGCAGTTCTTC
CASGTDTSSYPYNEQFF
>TRBJ2-5|TRBV11-2|.|.
TGTGCCAGCAGCTTAGAACCTTATCCCGGAGAGACCCAGTACTTC
CASSLEPYPGETQYF
>TRBJ2-7|TRBV5-1|TRBD1|.
TGCGCCAGCAGCAGAACGGGACAGGGGGCCTACGAGCAGTACTTC
CASSRTGQGAYEQYF
>TRBJ2-4|TRBV27|.|.
TGTGCCAGCAGTTTATTCGATGGAAACATTCAGTACTTC
CASSLFDGNIQYF
>TRBJ1-5|TRBV6-1|.|.
TGTGCCAGCAGTGAACTGCGGCAGGATCAGCCCCAGCATTTT
CASSELRQDQPQHF
>TRBJ2-7|TRBV7-2|.|few
TGTGCCAGCAGCTTAGAACCGGGAAGCTCCTACGAGCAGTACTTC
CASSLEPGSSYEQYF
>TRBJ2-7|TRBV9|.|once
TGTGCCAGCAGCGTAGGTGGGGGCCCCGAGCAGTACTTC
CASSVGGGPEQYF
>TRBJ2-3|TRBV29-1|.|.
TGCAGCGTTAACAGGAGAGATACGCAGTATTTT
CSVNRRDTQYF
>TRBJ2-7|TRBV28|.|.
TGTGCCAGCAGAGTGGGGGCCTTCGAGCAGTACTTC
CASRVGAFEQYF
>TRBJ1-5|TRBV9|.|.
TGTGCCAGCAGCGTCGGGGGCTATAGCAATCAGCCCCAGCATTTT
CASSVGGYSNQPQHF
>TRBJ2-1|TRBV18|.|.
TGTGCCAGCTCAAACAGGCCCCCAAGCTCCTACAATGAGCAGTTCTTC
CASSNRPPSSYNEQFF
>TRBJ2-6|TRBV18|.|.
TGTGCCACAGCCGGCGGCTCTGGGGCCAACGTCCTGACTTTC
CATAGGSGANVLTF
>TRBJ1-2|TRBV21-1|.|.
TGTGCCAGCAGCAGGCGCCGGCTCTATGGCTACACCTTC
CASSRRRLYGYTF
>TRBJ2-2|TRBV5-1|TRBD2|.
TGCGCCAGCAGCTATTTAGCGGGAAGCACCGGGGAGCTGTTTTTT
CASSYLAGSTGELFF
>TRBJ1-5|TRBV28|TRBD1|.
TGTGCCAGCAGTCGGGGACAGGGCCATCAGCCCCAGCATTTT
CASSRGQGHQPQHF
>TRBJ1-3|TRBV5-1|.|once
TGCGCCAGCAGCCCCGACAGAGCCGTGACTGGAAACACCATATATTTT
CASSPDRAVTGNTIYF
>TRBJ2-7|TRBV7-9|TRBD2|.
TGTGCCAGCAGCTTAACTAGCGGGCTCTCCCACGAGCAGTACTTC
CASSLTSGLSHEQYF
>TRBJ2-2|TRBV2|.|.
TGTGCCAGCACCGAAGTAGGACTCTACACCGGGGAGCTGTTTTTT
CASTEVGLYTGELFF
>TRBJ1-2|TRBV28|.|.
TGTGCCAGCAGACCCTCGGAACACTATGGCTACACCTTC
CASRPSEHYGYTF
>TRBJ2-5|TRBV18|.|.
TGTGCCAGCTCACCAACCGGGACTTTAGAGACCCAGTACTTC
CASSPTGTLETQYF
>TRBJ2-7|TRBV2|.|.
TGTGCCAGCAGTGAAGAAGGATCCCCTTCCTACGAGCAGTACTTC
CASSEEGSPSYEQYF
>TRBJ2-2|TRBV5-1|.|.
TGCGCCAGCAGAGTGTCAGGGTTGAACACCGGGGAGCTGTTTTTT
CASRVSGLNTGELFF
>TRBJ2-7|TRBV5-4|TRBD2|.
TGTGCCAGCAGCTCAGAATTAGCGGGAAAAAACGAGCAGTACTTC
CASSSELAGKNEQYF
>TRBJ2-5|TRBV2|.|once
TGTGCCAGCAGTGATAGTGGAGGGGGGATGCGAGAGACCCAGTACTTC
CASSDSGGGMRETQYF